This T cell receptor beta chain derives from a study of T cell responses to AZD1222 COVID-19 vaccine. V was cut by 5 bases and J by 3 bases, with 11 bases left in between. This CDR3 region has 13 residues. CDR1 is MNHEY and CDR2 is SVGAGI in the germline V gene. Libraries were prepared by immunoSEQ multiplex PCR; TCRdb keeps only in-frame clonotypes and omits some of them. The sample yields 90,000 to 120,000 clones, roughly 84% seen once. Notes on this clone: The antigen is unknown.

Points from the study as a whole: Mostly white British, mostly female donors; authors suggested clonal diversity may be underestimated. Repertoire sampling happened only post peak T cell response. When two AZD1222 doses had been given, Spike-specific TCR breadth and depth rose.

The sample consisted of peripheral blood, taken on day 0 of AZD1222 vaccination. This receptor was obtained from an adult in good health. The V gene is TRBV6-5, the J gene TRBJ2-7; D is perhaps TRBD1 (5 bases). This chain's CDR3 is CASSHKTGYEQYF. The CDR3, as DNA: TGTGCCAGCAGTCACAAAACAGGCTACGAGCAGTACTTC.